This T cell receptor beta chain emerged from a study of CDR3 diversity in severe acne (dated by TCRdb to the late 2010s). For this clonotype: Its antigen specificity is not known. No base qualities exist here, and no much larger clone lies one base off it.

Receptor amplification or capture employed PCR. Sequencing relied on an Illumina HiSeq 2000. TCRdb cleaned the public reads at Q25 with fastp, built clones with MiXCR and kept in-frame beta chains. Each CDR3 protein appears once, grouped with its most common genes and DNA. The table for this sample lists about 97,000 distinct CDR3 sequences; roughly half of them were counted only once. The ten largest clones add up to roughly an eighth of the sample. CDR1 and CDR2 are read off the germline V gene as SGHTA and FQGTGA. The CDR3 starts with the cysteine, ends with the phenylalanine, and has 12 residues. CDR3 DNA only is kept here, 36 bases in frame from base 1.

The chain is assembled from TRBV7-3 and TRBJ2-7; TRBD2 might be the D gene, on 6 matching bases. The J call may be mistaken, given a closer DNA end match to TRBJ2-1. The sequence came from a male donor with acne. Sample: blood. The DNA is TGTGCCAGCAGCTCAGGAGGGGATGAGCAGTTCTTC. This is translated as CASSSGGDEQFF.